The next 31 T cell receptor beta chains were all read from a single sample in a study of CD4+ T cells in melanoma. The repertoire was sequenced with immunoSEQ multiplex PCR; TCRdb's copy has only in-frame clones and lacks some. The table has roughly 60,000 clones, more than 60% seen once. The sequenced sample consisted of tumor tissue. These receptors were collected from a human donor with melanoma.

The J gene is TRBJ2-7, the V gene TRBV5-1; 9 bases are shared with TRBD2. Germline lookup yields CDR1 SGHRS and CDR2 YFSETQ. V was pared by 0 bases and J by 3 bases, with 7 bases of the junction left unmatched. CDR3 length: 16 residues. CDR3 coding DNA: TGCGCCAGCAGCTTGGGTAGCGGGGGCCTTGGCTACGAGCAGTACTTC. This gives the protein CASSLGSGGLGYEQYF.

The chain has TRBV4-1 and TRBJ1-2; possible D gene TRBD1, 5 bases. The CDR3 totals 16 residues. Germline lookup yields CDR1 MGHRA and CDR2 YSYEKL. V lost 0 bases, J lost 7 bases, and 18 bases lay in between. The CDR3, as DNA: TGCGCCAGCAGCCAAGATCTAACCGGGGCGTACGTTGGCTACACCTTC. Translating it yields CASSQDLTGAYVGYTF.

In this sample, this clone turned up a few times. The rearrangement uses TRBV29-1 and TRBJ2-3; TRBD1 might be the D (6 bases). Germline CDR1 SQVTM, CDR2 ANQGSEA. The V and J ends lost 6 bases and 3 bases respectively, with 10 bases between them. The CDR3 totals 12 residues. The CDR3 region has the DNA TGCAGCGTGGGGACAACAACAGATACGCAGTATTTT. Protein sequence: CSVGTTTDTQYF.

The chain has TRBV6-1 and TRBJ2-7; 7 bases line up with TRBD1. CDR1 is MNHNS, CDR2 SASEGT, per germline. After removal of 7 bases from V and 1 base from J, the junction contained 10 bases not matched to a gene. This CDR3 region has 15 residues. The CDR3 sequence: CASKPPGQPSYEQYF. CDR3 DNA sequence: TGTGCCAGCAAACCACCGGGACAGCCTTCCTACGAGCAGTACTTC.

This sequence joins TRBV4-1 and TRBJ2-2; unclear D gene. This CDR3 has 12 residues. CDR1 is MGHRA, CDR2 YSYEKL, per germline. Trimming took 1 base from V and 7 from J, leaving 4 bases between them. CDR3 nucleotides: TGCGCCAGCAGCCAAGGCCGCGGGGAGCTGTTTTTT. This translates into CASSQGRGELFF.

This clone was detected a few times. V usage is TRBV29-1 and J usage is TRBJ2-6, with TRBD1 matching 9 bases. CDR1 is SQVTM and CDR2 is ANQGSEA in the germline V gene. This CDR3 is 16 amino acids long. Unmatched junction bases numbered 7, after V lost 6 bases and J lost 1 base. CDR3 residues: CSVRQGDRSGANVLTF. The CDR3 DNA follows: TGCAGCGTGCGACAGGGGGATAGGTCTGGGGCCAACGTCCTGACTTTC. Full variable domain (remainder filled in from reference TRBV29-1 and TRBJ2-6): SAVISQKPSRDICQRGTSLTIQCQVDSQVTMMFWYRQQPGQSLTLIATANQGSEATYESGFVIDKFPISRPNLTFSTLTVSNMSPEDSSIYLCSVRQGDRSGANVLTFGAGSRLTVL.

This chain connects TRBV9 to TRBJ2-5; tentatively, D is TRBD2 (5 bases). V lost 0 bases and J lost 4, with 10 bases in between. The CDR3 consists of 14 residues. CDR1 is SGDLS, CDR2 YYNGEE, per germline. The CDR3 loop reads CASSVGLSVETQYF. CDR3 nucleotides: TGTGCCAGCAGCGTAGGTCTTAGCGTAGAGACCCAGTACTTC. Drawing the rest from reference TRBV9 and TRBJ2-5, the complete variable domain is DSGVTQTPKHLITATGQRVTLRCSPRSGDLSVYWYQQSLDQGLQFLIQYYNGEERAKGNILERFSAQQFPDLHSELNLSSLELGDSALYFCASSVGLSVETQYFGPGTRLLVL.

The rearrangement links TRBV5-1 to TRBJ2-7; D remains unclear. V lost 6 bases to trimming and J lost 2 bases, with 9 bases between them. The CDR3 is made up of 12 amino acids. The V gene's germline CDR1 is SGHRS and CDR2 YFSETQ. CDR3 coding DNA: TGCGCCAGCACCGGACCAACCTACGAGCAGTACTTC. Residues: CASTGPTYEQYF.

The sample holds a few counts of this clone. The rearrangement uses TRBV6-4 and TRBJ2-3; 12 bases fit TRBD2. The CDR3 sequence is 16 residues long. CDR1 and CDR2 from the germline V gene are MRHNA and SNTAGT. V was pared by 0 bases and J by 4 bases, with 2 bases of the junction left unmatched. CDR3 bases: TGTGCCAGCAGTGACTCCCCTAGCGGGGGGGCAGATACGCAGTATTTT. It encodes CASSDSPSGGADTQYF.

With respect to this clone: At one end the junction does not follow the germline gene, possibly because of a read error. The CDR3 sequence is CASIHGSEQFF. CDR3 sequence (DNA): TGCGCCAGCATTCACGGGTCCGAGCAGTTCTTC. The chain joins TRBV10-3 to TRBJ2-1, with D hard to call. CDR1 and CDR2 from the germline V gene are ENHRY and SYGVKD. The CDR3 has 11 amino acids.

This clone was recorded a few times. The chain employs TRBV6-6 and TRBJ2-5; D is possibly TRBD1 (5 bases). V was shortened by 2 bases and J by 7 bases, with 14 bases between the two germline ends. Germline lookup yields CDR1 MNHNY and CDR2 SVGAGI (reference sequence). The CDR3 has 14 residues. CDR3 protein: CASSYSRAIGTQYF. CDR3 DNA sequence: TGTGCCAGCAGTTACAGCAGGGCAATCGGGACCCAGTACTTC.

This chain uses TRBV5-1 with TRBJ1-5; a weak D match, TRBD1 (6 bases). The germline V gene has CDR1 SGHRS and CDR2 YFSETQ. CDR3 length equals 14 residues. Trimming left V 4 bases short and J 4 bases short, with 12 bases between. The chain's CDR3 is CASSPGTPNQPQHF. In DNA, the CDR3 is TGCGCCAGCAGCCCCGGGACACCAAATCAGCCCCAGCATTTT. The whole variable domain, remainder taken from reference TRBV5-1 and TRBJ1-5, is KAGVTQTPRYLIKTRGQQVTLSCSPISGHRSVSWYQQTPGQGLQFLFEYFSETQRNKGNFPGRFSGRQFSNSRSEMNVSTLELGDSALYLCASSPGTPNQPQHFGDGTRLSIL.

J is TRBJ2-1 and V is TRBV27; TRBD2 might be the D (7 bases). V dropped 6 bases and J dropped 7 bases, with 19 bases sitting between them. CDR3 length equals 15 residues. CDR1 and CDR2 from the germline V gene are MNHEY and SMNVEV (reference sequence). CDR3 residues: CASRSLAGALNEQFF. CDR3 bases: TGTGCCAGCAGATCCCTGGCGGGGGCCCTAAATGAGCAGTTCTTC.

This clone was counted a few times. This sequence joins TRBV7-3 and TRBJ2-7; D may be TRBD1 (8 bases). The germline V and J ends were trimmed by 7 bases and 1 base, with 14 bases remaining between them. The CDR3 has 14 residues. CDR1 and CDR2 from the germline V gene are SGHTA and FQGTGA. CDR3 in amino acids: CASTAGTGSYEQYF. In nucleotides, the CDR3 is TGTGCCAGCACAGCGGGGACAGGATCCTACGAGCAGTACTTC.

V is TRBV18 and J is TRBJ2-1, with D hard to call. Looked up from germline, CDR1 is KGHSH and CDR2 is LQKENI. There are 12 residues in the CDR3. V was pared by 5 bases and J by 5 bases, with 7 bases between. CDR3: CASSDRNNEQFF. The CDR3 bases are TGTGCCAGCTCAGATCGCAACAATGAGCAGTTCTTC.

This chain uses TRBV19 with TRBJ1-1, with D unclear. V was clipped by 4 bases and J by 3 bases, with 9 bases between them. CDR1 is LNHDA, CDR2 SQIVND, per germline (reference sequence). The CDR3 loop spans 13 amino acids. The CDR3 protein is CASSTLRDTEAFF. DNA of the CDR3: TGTGCCAGTAGTACACTTCGGGACACTGAAGCTTTCTTT.

The genes are TRBV11-3 and TRBJ2-5, with a possible D match to TRBD1 (5 bases). V was pared by 2 bases and J by 5 bases, with 9 bases between. Per germline, CDR1 SGHNT and CDR2 YENEEA. This CDR3 has 13 residues. The DNA of the CDR3 is TGTGCCAGCAGCTTAAGGCCAGGGGAGACCCAGTACTTC. Translated, it gives CASSLRPGETQYF.

This clone was found a few times. This chain uses TRBV6-5 with TRBJ1-6; D unclear. The length of the CDR3 is 13 residues. V lost 5 bases and J lost 4, with 6 bases in between. CDR1 and CDR2 from the germline V gene are MNHEY and SVGAGI. CDR3 nucleotides: TGTGCCAGCAGTCGACGGTATAATTCACCCCTCCACTTT. It codes for CASSRRYNSPLHF.

The genes are TRBV25-1 and TRBJ1-6, with D tentatively TRBD1 (5 bases). This CDR3 has 15 amino acids. Germline V CDR1 and CDR2: MGHDK, SYGVNS. The ends were cut back, 1 base at V and 6 bases at J, with 10 bases in the middle. The CDR3 coding sequence is TGTGCCAGCAGTGAATTCGGGACCGCTAATTCACCCCTCCACTTT. Its translation: CASSEFGTANSPLHF. Full variable domain (rest looked up from reference TRBV25-1 and TRBJ1-6): EADIYQTPRYLVIGTGKKITLECSQTMGHDKMYWYQQDPGMELHLIHYSYGVNSTEKGDLSSESTVSRIRTEHFPLTLESARPSHTSQYLCASSEFGTANSPLHFGNGTRLTVT.

The genes are TRBV6-1 and TRBJ1-2, with 7 bases that match TRBD1. With 0 bases clipped from V and 6 bases from J, the junction kept 7 bases outside the gene matches. The V gene's germline CDR1 is MNHNS and CDR2 SASEGT. This CDR3 comprises 15 residues. The CDR3 sequence is CASSEAHGQEDGYTF. CDR3 coding DNA: TGTGCCAGCAGTGAAGCGCACGGACAGGAAGATGGCTACACCTTC.

There are a few counts of this clone. The V gene is TRBV25-1, the J gene TRBJ2-1; 7 nucleotides agree with TRBD1. The V segment lost 4 bases and the J segment 4 bases; nucleotides outside the gene matches: 16. Germline CDR1 is MGHDK and CDR2 is SYGVNS. The CDR3 totals 18 residues. Here the CDR3 DNA reads TGTGCCAGCAGTGGGCCGGGACAGAAGTTCATGGGGTACAATGAGCAGTTCTTC. Its protein product is CASSGPGQKFMGYNEQFF. The full variable domain, in which reference TRBV25-1 and TRBJ2-1 provide the parts outside the CDR3, is EADIYQTPRYLVIGTGKKITLECSQTMGHDKMYWYQQDPGMELHLIHYSYGVNSTEKGDLSSESTVSRIRTEHFPLTLESARPSHTSQYLCASSGPGQKFMGYNEQFFGPGTRLTVL.

This clone was seen more than once but under ten times. The chain couples TRBV7-9 to TRBJ2-7, with 10 bases aligning to TRBD2. The CDR3 sequence is 13 residues long. Germline values: CDR1 SEHNR, CDR2 FQNEAQ (reference sequence). V trimming: 1 base; J trimming: 12 bases; junction bases outside the gene matches: 6. The CDR3 loop reads CASSLVGTSDLYF. As DNA, the CDR3 is TGTGCCAGCAGCTTAGTAGGGACTAGCGACCTGTACTTC.

The chain has TRBV11-2 and TRBJ2-1; D is uncertain. CDR1 is SGHAT, CDR2 FQNNGV, per germline. The CDR3 totals 18 residues. With 0 bases removed from V and 0 bases from J, the gap between germline ends came to 15 bases. The CDR3 DNA reads as TGTGCCAGCAGCTTAGACAGGAATACCAGGAGCTCCTACAATGAGCAGTTCTTC. This translates into CASSLDRNTRSSYNEQFF. Variable domain in full (rest from reference TRBV11-2 and TRBJ2-1): EAGVAQSPRYKIIEKRQSVAFWCNPISGHATLYWYQQILGQGPKLLIQFQNNGVVDDSQLPKDRFSAERLKGVDSTLKIQPAKLEDSAVYLCASSLDRNTRSSYNEQFFGPGTRLTVL.

The chain uses TRBV4-2 and TRBJ2-2, with unresolved D. The V gene's germline CDR1 is LGHNA and CDR2 YNFKEQ. This CDR3 spans 12 amino acids. Deletions cut 5 bases from V and 7 bases from J, with 8 bases between. The CDR3, as DNA: TGTGCCAGCAGCTGGACCCGCGGGGAGCTGTTTTTT. The encoded protein is CASSWTRGELFF.

In regard to this clone: One end of the junction does not line up with germline, which may come from a read error. The J gene is TRBJ1-5, the V gene TRBV6-6; D is unresolved. Germline V gives CDR1 MNHNY, CDR2 SVGAGI (reference sequence). The CDR3 loop spans 13 amino acids. CDR3 loop: CAISGSDNQPQHF. The CDR3 bases are TGTGCCATCAGTGGATCCGATAATCAGCCCCAGCATTTT.

The chain combines TRBV6-5 with TRBJ1-1; no firm D call. The germline V gene encodes CDR1 MNHEY and CDR2 SVGAGI. The CDR3 covers 14 residues. Trimming took off 0 bases at V and 4 bases at J, with 9 bases between the two ends. CDR3 bases: TGTGCCAGCAGTTACTCGAATTCTCTCACTGAAGCTTTCTTT. Translated, it gives CASSYSNSLTEAFF.

V and J are TRBV5-1 and TRBJ1-5, with TRBD1 matching over 10 bases. Trimming cost V 4 bases and J 7 bases; bases outside gene matches: 8. The CDR3 contains 15 residues. CDR1 and CDR2 from the germline V gene are SGHRS and YFSETQ. The CDR3 protein is CASSLAGQGSQPQHF. The CDR3 DNA reads as TGCGCCAGCAGCCTCGCGGGACAGGGGTCCCAGCCCCAGCATTTT.

J is TRBJ1-1 and V is TRBV9, with unresolved D. The CDR3 spans 14 residues. Germline CDR1 SGDLS, CDR2 YYNGEE. Trimming shortened V by 0 bases and J by 0 bases, and 6 bases separated the two germline ends. Here the CDR3 reads CASSVGLLNTEAFF. The CDR3 DNA sequence: TGTGCCAGCAGCGTAGGGCTGTTGAACACTGAAGCTTTCTTT. The full variable domain, with the rest looked up from reference TRBV9 and TRBJ1-1, is DSGVTQTPKHLITATGQRVTLRCSPRSGDLSVYWYQQSLDQGLQFLIQYYNGEERAKGNILERFSAQQFPDLHSELNLSSLELGDSALYFCASSVGLLNTEAFFGQGTRLTVV.

This chain uses TRBV7-8 with TRBJ2-3, with TRBD1 as a possible D gene (6 bases). This CDR3 region has 15 residues. Germline lookup yields CDR1 SGHVS and CDR2 FQNEAQ. V shed 5 bases and J shed 0 bases, with 12 bases lying between them. CDR3 sequence: CASSIGTTSTDTQYF. The CDR3, as DNA: TGTGCCAGCAGCATCGGGACAACTAGCACAGATACGCAGTATTTT.

There are many counts of this clone. This chain joins TRBV7-9 and TRBJ2-1; D might be TRBD2 (7 bases). Trimming took off 5 bases at V and 7 bases at J, with 21 bases between the two ends. Germline assignment: CDR1 SEHNR and CDR2 FQNEAQ (reference sequence). The CDR3 is made up of 16 amino acids. The CDR3 DNA reads as TGTGCCAGCAGCCTCGTAAGGGGGGGCCTTTGGAATGAGCAGTTCTTC. The encoded protein is CASSLVRGGLWNEQFF.

This clone was detected only a few times. This sequence joins TRBV2 and TRBJ1-6, with D unclear. The length of the CDR3 is 15 residues. The germline gives CDR1 SNHLY, CDR2 FYNNEI. The ends were cut back, 2 bases at V and 0 bases at J, with 5 bases in the middle. CDR3 bases: TGTGCCAGCAGTGAATCGGGCTCCTATAATTCACCCCTCCACTTT. Translated: CASSESGSYNSPLHF.